These 25 T cell receptor beta chains share one sample of origin, sequenced in a study of cytomegalovirus exposure and HLA in healthy donors. The PCR had 60 Vbeta and 13 Jbeta primers. Sequenced by immunoSEQ multiplex PCR; TCRdb stores in-frame clones only, minus some. The data show 200,000 or so clones, around 81% seen once. Source material: PBMCs. The receptors originated from a young woman in good health and CMV-seropositive.

The gene calls are TRBV19 and TRBJ1-5, with D tentatively TRBD1 (5 bases). Trimming removed 6 bases from V and 6 bases from J, with 24 bases in between. The CDR3 covers 17 residues. Germline CDR1 is LNHDA and CDR2 is SQIVND (reference sequence). The CDR3 sequence is CASSYSGLTGLGQPQHF. CDR3 nucleotides: TGTGCCAGTAGCTATTCGGGTTTAACAGGCCTGGGTCAGCCCCAGCATTTT. Together with reference TRBV19 and TRBJ1-5, the CDR3 gives the full variable domain: DGGITQSPKYLFRKEGQNVTLSCEQNLNHDAMYWYRQDPGQGLRLIYYSQIVNDFQKGDIAEGYSVSREKKESFPLTVTSAQKNPTAFYLCASSYSGLTGLGQPQHFGDGTRLSIL.

The CDR3 sequence is CASTMDLVGNSGNQPQHF. The CDR3 nucleotides are TGTGCCAGTACCATGGATCTGGTAGGGAATAGCGGCAATCAGCCCCAGCATTTT. The chain carries TRBV19 and TRBJ1-5; no clear D gene. The CDR3 contains 18 residues. V lost 7 bases and J 2 bases, leaving 24 bases between the germline ends. Per the germline V gene, CDR1 is LNHDA and CDR2 is SQIVND (reference sequence).

This clone was detected only once. This chain joins TRBV12-5 and TRBJ2-6; D perhaps matches TRBD2 (5 bases). The CDR3 covers 18 residues. The germline V and J ends were trimmed by 2 bases and 0 bases, with 14 bases remaining between them. The germline V gene has CDR1 LGHNT and CDR2 FRNRAP. This CDR3 is CASGLRLAILSGANVLTF. DNA for the CDR3: TGTGCTAGTGGTTTGAGGTTAGCGATCCTCTCTGGGGCCAACGTCCTGACTTTC.

V gene TRBV19 combines with J gene TRBJ1-5; TRBD1 matches at 7 bases. The CDR3 contains 15 residues. V lost 6 bases and J lost 3; bases outside the gene matches: 8. The germline V gene has CDR1 LNHDA and CDR2 SQIVND (reference sequence). The CDR3 DNA follows: TGTGCCAGTAGCTCCAGAGGACAGGCCAATCAGCCCCAGCATTTT. It specifies CASSSRGQANQPQHF. Variable domain in full (rest from reference TRBV19 and TRBJ1-5): DGGITQSPKYLFRKEGQNVTLSCEQNLNHDAMYWYRQDPGQGLRLIYYSQIVNDFQKGDIAEGYSVSREKKESFPLTVTSAQKNPTAFYLCASSSRGQANQPQHFGDGTRLSIL.

The V and J genes are TRBV7-2 and TRBJ1-6; TRBD1 is a possible D gene (6 bases). Germline CDR1 reads SGHTA; CDR2 reads FQGNSA. The length of the CDR3 is 15 residues. Between the trimmed V and J ends, which lost 2 bases and 9 bases, there was a span of 14 bases. CDR3 amino acids: CASSLMDRGSSPLHF. CDR3 sequence (DNA): TGTGCCAGCAGCTTAATGGACAGAGGGAGTTCACCCCTCCACTTT.

CDR3 sequence: CASKIGQGDTGELFF. CDR3 sequence (DNA): TGTGCCAGCAAGATCGGACAGGGGGATACCGGGGAGCTGTTTTTT. This rearrangement joins TRBV25-1 to TRBJ2-2; 10 bases map to TRBD1. Germline V gene lookup returns CDR1 MGHDK and CDR2 SYGVNS. This CDR3 is built from 15 residues. V shed 7 bases and J 5 bases; nucleotides not matched to a gene: 7.

The gene calls are TRBV21-1 and TRBJ2-7; the DNA was not compared with TRBD1, the D call given in the table. TRBV21-1 is labeled a pseudogene. This CDR3 is built from 17 residues. Here the CDR3 DNA reads TGTGCCAGCAGCAAAGCGAAAAAGGACAGGGGGTTCTACGAGCAGTACGTC. Amino acids: CASSKAKKDRGFYEQYV.

This clone showed up just once. This sequence joins TRBV5-1 and TRBJ1-2; TRBD1 matches 7 bases. CDR1 SGHRS and CDR2 YFSETQ come from the germline V gene. Trimming at V came to 5 bases and at J to 2 bases, leaving 6 bases not matched to a gene. The CDR3 loop spans 14 amino acids. CDR3 sequence: CASRPGTENYGYTF. The CDR3 DNA reads TGCGCCAGCAGGCCGGGGACAGAGAACTATGGCTACACCTTC.

The chain joins TRBV9 to TRBJ2-3; 10 bases are a match to TRBD2. CDR1 and CDR2 from the germline V gene are SGDLS and YYNGEE. The CDR3 has 16 residues. V dropped 1 base and J dropped 1; count of bases not matched to a gene: 3. The CDR3 spells CASSVHLAGGTDTQYF. The DNA of the CDR3 is TGTGCCAGCAGCGTACATCTAGCGGGGGGCACAGATACGCAGTATTTT.

The gene calls are TRBV5-1 and TRBJ2-7, with 9 bases that match TRBD2. The junction had 2 bases not matched to a gene; V was cut back by 5 bases and J by 2 bases. The CDR3 is made up of 13 amino acids. CDR1 and CDR2 from the germline V gene are SGHRS and YFSETQ. The CDR3 coding sequence is TGCGCCAGCAGAGGCGGGGGGGCCTACGAGCAGTACTTC. Protein sequence: CASRGGGAYEQYF.

The rearrangement joins TRBV6-4 to TRBJ2-1; 13 nucleotides match TRBD2. The CDR3 length is 14 residues. Germline lookup yields CDR1 MRHNA and CDR2 SNTAGT. V lost 6 bases to trimming and J lost 7 bases; unmatched junction nucleotides: 3. The CDR3 sequence is CASSTSGGVNEQFF. The CDR3 nucleotides are TGTGCCAGCAGCACTAGCGGGGGGGTTAATGAGCAGTTCTTC.

The chain is built from TRBV9 and TRBJ2-3; 7 nucleotides agree with TRBD1. The germline V gene has CDR1 SGDLS and CDR2 YYNGEE. The CDR3 contains 16 residues. Germline trimming cut 3 bases from V and 1 base from J; bases unmatched to any gene: 8. This CDR3 reads CASSAGTVKGTDTQYF. In nucleotides, the CDR3 is TGTGCCAGCAGCGCCGGGACAGTAAAGGGCACAGATACGCAGTATTTT. Complete variable domain (other parts from reference TRBV9 and TRBJ2-3): DSGVTQTPKHLITATGQRVTLRCSPRSGDLSVYWYQQSLDQGLQFLIQYYNGEERAKGNILERFSAQQFPDLHSELNLSSLELGDSALYFCASSAGTVKGTDTQYFGPGTRLTVL.

The rearrangement joins TRBV9 to TRBJ2-3; 7 bases match TRBD2. Germline V gives CDR1 SGDLS, CDR2 YYNGEE. The trim removed 1 base at V and 0 bases at J, leaving 2 bases unmatched. The CDR3 is made up of 15 amino acids. The CDR3 DNA reads as TGTGCCAGCAGCGTAAGCGGGGCTAGCACAGATACGCAGTATTTT. Translation: CASSVSGASTDTQYF.

As DNA, the CDR3 is TGTGCTACCGACGGGACACCTCACACCGGGGAGCTGTTTTTT. This gives the protein CATDGTPHTGELFF. J is TRBJ2-2 and V is TRBV25-1, with a tentative D call TRBD1 (6 bases). Germline V lookup: CDR1 MGHDK, CDR2 SYGVNS. This CDR3 is 14 amino acids long.

A note on this clone: One end of the junction varies from germline; a read error may be responsible. Other nucleotide sequences in the sample specify the same CDR3. This chain joins TRBV15 and TRBJ1-6, with 9 bases fitting TRBD1. This CDR3 is built from 14 residues. CDR1 and CDR2 from the germline V gene are LNHNV and YYDKDF (reference sequence). The CDR3 nucleotides are TGCGCCACCAGCAGCGACAGGGGGAATTCACCCCTCCACTTT. This codes for CATSSDRGNSPLHF.

This sequence joins TRBV6-1 and TRBJ1-2, with 8 nucleotides matching TRBD1. The CDR3 covers 15 residues. CDR1 MNHNS and CDR2 SASEGT come from the germline V gene. Trimming removed 0 bases from V and 8 bases from J; junction bases left unmatched: 8. The CDR3 DNA reads as TGTGCCAGCAGTGAAGCAACAGGGGGGAGTGGGGGCTACACCTTC. It encodes CASSEATGGSGGYTF.

The chain uses TRBV4-3 and TRBJ1-2, with TRBD1 matching 9 bases. The J segment lost 7 bases and the V segment lost 1 base, leaving 7 bases of the junction unmatched. The length of the CDR3 is 15 residues. Germline V gives CDR1 LGHNA, CDR2 YSLEER. Here the CDR3 reads CASSQGEDRGSGYTF. The CDR3 DNA sequence: TGCGCCAGCAGCCAAGGGGAGGACAGGGGATCTGGCTACACCTTC.

This sequence joins TRBV5-5 and TRBJ2-7; 7 bases are shared with TRBD1. The V gene's germline CDR1 is SGHKS and CDR2 YYEKEE (reference sequence). This CDR3 is built from 14 residues. The trim removed 4 bases at V and 2 bases at J, leaving 6 bases unmatched. CDR3 sequence: CASSIPGQPYEQYF. CDR3 coding DNA: TGTGCCAGCAGCATACCGGGACAGCCCTACGAGCAGTACTTC.

This chain connects TRBV19 to TRBJ1-2, with a possible D match to TRBD1 (5 bases). CDR3 length: 14 amino acids. Germline V gives CDR1 LNHDA, CDR2 SQIVND (reference sequence). Between the trimmed V and J ends, which lost 3 bases and 6 bases, there was a span of 14 bases. CDR3: CASSIPGYNDGYTF. Here the CDR3 DNA reads TGTGCCAGTAGTATTCCAGGGTACAATGATGGCTACACCTTC.

The chain recombines TRBV4-1 with TRBJ2-2, with 11 bases lining up with TRBD2. The CDR3 has 15 amino acids. Germline V gene sequence: CDR1 MGHRA, CDR2 YSYEKL. Trimming removed 4 bases from V and 6 bases from J; junction bases left unmatched: 4. The CDR3 spells CASSPGLAVSGELFF. CDR3 sequence (DNA): TGCGCCAGCAGCCCGGGACTAGCGGTCTCCGGGGAGCTGTTTTTT.

The V and J genes are TRBV6-6 and TRBJ2-3, with 11 bases matching TRBD1. The germline V gene has CDR1 MNHNY and CDR2 SVGAGI (reference sequence). This CDR3 has 16 residues. Losses at the gene ends were 4 bases for V and 3 bases for J; bases not matched to a gene: 6. The chain's CDR3 is CASSSGTGGGTDTQYF. CDR3 DNA: TGTGCCAGCAGTTCCGGGACAGGGGGTGGTACAGATACGCAGTATTTT.

The chain is built from TRBV4-1 and TRBJ2-7; the match to TRBD2 covers 7 bases. This CDR3 region has 16 residues. Germline assignment: CDR1 MGHRA and CDR2 YSYEKL. V gave up 0 bases and J gave up 4 bases; unmatched junction bases: 9. Here the CDR3 DNA reads TGCGCCAGCAGCCAAGATGGGGGGGATCCACTGTACGAGCAGTACTTC. Translation: CASSQDGGDPLYEQYF.

This clone was detected once. The chain carries TRBV4-2 and TRBJ2-1; 8 positions agree with TRBD2. The V gene end was trimmed by 4 bases and the J gene end by 2 bases; junction bases not matched to a gene: 7. Germline assignment: CDR1 LGHNA and CDR2 YNFKEQ. The CDR3 length is 16 residues. In nucleotides, the CDR3 is TGTGCCAGCAGCCCGACTAGCGATGTCCCCTACAATGAGCAGTTCTTC. As protein: CASSPTSDVPYNEQFF.

The chain is built from TRBV5-1 and TRBJ2-7; D not certain. Germline CDR1 and CDR2: SGHRS and YFSETQ. The V end lost 2 bases, the J end lost 5 bases, and 11 bases lay between the germline ends. The CDR3 runs to 13 residues. The CDR3 bases are TGCGCCAGCAGCTTTCCCAACAGCCACGAGCAGTACTTC. It is translated as CASSFPNSHEQYF.

This clone has a single count. The CDR3 sequence: CASSSGLSQETQYF. In nucleotides, the CDR3 is TGTGCCAGCAGCTCGGGACTGTCCCAAGAGACCCAGTACTTC. V is TRBV7-2 and J is TRBJ2-5; a possible D gene is TRBD2 (6 bases). Germline loops: CDR1 SGHTA, CDR2 FQGNSA. V gave up 4 bases and J gave up 1 base, with 10 bases separating them. There are 14 residues in the CDR3.